The clone carrying this T cell receptor (beta chain) was observed a few times. Its specificity is unknown. V shed 3 bases and J shed 7 bases, with 7 bases lying between them. The CDR3 covers 13 residues. Germline lookup yields CDR1 LNHDA and CDR2 SQIVND (reference sequence). This sample is drawn from a study of cytotoxic CD8 clonotypes in ibrutinib-treated CLL. Study at large: Partial responses numbered roughly 25 and complete responses 2; after a median about 72 months, about 14 stayed remitted and approximately 12 progressed. Findings and caveats of the study: Few clonotypes were public, and these shrank or held steady under treatment. In comparison with age-matched healthy donors, baseline clonality was higher and tracked circulating CD8+ T-cell counts.

Cryopreserved PBMCs provided about 2 micrograms of genomic DNA for the TCR beta libraries. Generated by immunoSEQ multiplex PCR, the TCRdb table keeps only in-frame clones and is missing some. The data show some 150,000 clones, over 75% seen once. This receptor was obtained from a human donor with chronic lymphocytic leukemia. Sequenced here: PBMCs, sampled after 36 months of ibrutinib treatment. The V and J genes are TRBV19 and TRBJ1-6; tentative D call: TRBD1 (5 bases). This CDR3 reads CASSINRNSPLHF. The CDR3 nucleotides read TGTGCCAGTAGTATCAACAGGAATTCACCCCTCCACTTT.